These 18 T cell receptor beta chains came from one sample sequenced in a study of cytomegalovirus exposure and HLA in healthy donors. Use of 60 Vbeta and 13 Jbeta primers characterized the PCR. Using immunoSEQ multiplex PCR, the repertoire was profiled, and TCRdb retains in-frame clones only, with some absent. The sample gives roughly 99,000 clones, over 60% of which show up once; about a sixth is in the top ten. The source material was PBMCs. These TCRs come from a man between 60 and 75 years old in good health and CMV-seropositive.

The CDR3 loop is CASGLGLGGLYEQYF. The CDR3 nucleotides read TGTGCTAGTGGTTTGGGGTTAGGAGGTCTGTACGAGCAGTACTTC. The chain couples TRBV12-5 to TRBJ2-7; a weak D match, TRBD2 (5 bases). From germline, CDR1 is LGHNT and CDR2 FRNRAP. V was shortened by 1 base and J by 4 bases, with 14 bases between the two germline ends. CDR3 length: 15 residues.

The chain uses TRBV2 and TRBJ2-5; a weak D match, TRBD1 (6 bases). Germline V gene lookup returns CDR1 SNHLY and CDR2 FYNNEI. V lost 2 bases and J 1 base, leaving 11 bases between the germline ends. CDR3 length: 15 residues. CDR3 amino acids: CASSETRDIQETQYF. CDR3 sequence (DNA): TGTGCCAGCAGTGAAACCCGGGACATCCAAGAGACCCAGTACTTC.

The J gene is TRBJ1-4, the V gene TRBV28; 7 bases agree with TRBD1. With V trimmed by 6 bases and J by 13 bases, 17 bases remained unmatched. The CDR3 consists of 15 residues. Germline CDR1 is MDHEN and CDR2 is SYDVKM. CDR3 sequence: CASRILRDSRFRLFF. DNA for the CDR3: TGTGCCAGCAGGATCCTCCGGGACAGTAGATTCAGACTGTTTTTT.

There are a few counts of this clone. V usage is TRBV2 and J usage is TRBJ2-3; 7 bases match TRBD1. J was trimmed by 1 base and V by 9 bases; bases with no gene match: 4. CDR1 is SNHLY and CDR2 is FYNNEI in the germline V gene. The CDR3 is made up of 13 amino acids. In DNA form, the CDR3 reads TGTGCCAGTCAGGGGGTTGGCACAGATACGCAGTATTTT. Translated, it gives CASQGVGTDTQYF.

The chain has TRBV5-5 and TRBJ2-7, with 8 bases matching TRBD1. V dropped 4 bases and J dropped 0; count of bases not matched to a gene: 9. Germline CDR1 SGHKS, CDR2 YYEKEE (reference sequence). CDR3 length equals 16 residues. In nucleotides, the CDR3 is TGTGCCAGCAGCCTCCCCCGGGACAGGAGCTCCTACGAGCAGTACTTC. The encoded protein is CASSLPRDRSSYEQYF.

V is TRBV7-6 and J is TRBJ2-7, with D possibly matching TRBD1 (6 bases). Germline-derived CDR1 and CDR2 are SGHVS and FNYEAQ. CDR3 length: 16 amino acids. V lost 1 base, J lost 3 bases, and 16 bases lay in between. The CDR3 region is CASSLGSQGAVYEQYF. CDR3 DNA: TGTGCCAGCAGCTTAGGTTCACAGGGCGCTGTCTACGAGCAGTACTTC.

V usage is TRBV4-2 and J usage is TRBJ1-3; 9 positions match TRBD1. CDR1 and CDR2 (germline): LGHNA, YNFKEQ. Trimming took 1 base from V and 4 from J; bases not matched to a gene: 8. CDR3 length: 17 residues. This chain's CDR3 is CASSQGSLGQGGNTIYF. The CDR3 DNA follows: TGTGCCAGCAGCCAAGGTTCCCTTGGACAGGGGGGAAACACCATATATTTT.

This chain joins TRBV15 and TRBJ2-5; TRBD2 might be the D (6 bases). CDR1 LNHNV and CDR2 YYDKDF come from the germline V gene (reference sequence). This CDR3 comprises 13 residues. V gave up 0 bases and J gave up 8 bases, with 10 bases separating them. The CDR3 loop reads CATSRDPTSTQYF. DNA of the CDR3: TGTGCCACCAGCAGAGATCCAACTAGCACCCAGTACTTC.

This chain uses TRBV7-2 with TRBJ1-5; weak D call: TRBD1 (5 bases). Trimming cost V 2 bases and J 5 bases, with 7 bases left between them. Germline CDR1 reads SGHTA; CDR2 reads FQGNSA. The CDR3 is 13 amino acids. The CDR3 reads CASSLWGDQPQHF. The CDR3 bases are TGTGCCAGCAGCTTATGGGGCGATCAGCCCCAGCATTTT.

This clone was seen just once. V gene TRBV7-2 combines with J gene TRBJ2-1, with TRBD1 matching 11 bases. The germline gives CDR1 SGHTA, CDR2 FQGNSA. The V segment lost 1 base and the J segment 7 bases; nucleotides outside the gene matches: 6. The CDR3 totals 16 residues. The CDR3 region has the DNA TGTGCCAGCAGCTTAGTAGGGACAGGGGGATGGAATGAGCAGTTCTTC. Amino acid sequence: CASSLVGTGGWNEQFF.

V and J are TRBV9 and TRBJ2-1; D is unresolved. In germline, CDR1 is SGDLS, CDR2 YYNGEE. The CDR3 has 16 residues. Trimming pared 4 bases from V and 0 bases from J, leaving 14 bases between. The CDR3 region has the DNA TGTGCCAGCAGCCCGAGAGTTGATAACTCCTACAATGAGCAGTTCTTC. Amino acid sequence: CASSPRVDNSYNEQFF.

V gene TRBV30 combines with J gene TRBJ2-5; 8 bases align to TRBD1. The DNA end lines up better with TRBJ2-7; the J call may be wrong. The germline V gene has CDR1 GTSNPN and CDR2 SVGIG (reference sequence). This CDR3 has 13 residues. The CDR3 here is CAQGGQGRYEQYF. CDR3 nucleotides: TGTGCCCAAGGTGGACAGGGCCGCTACGAGCAGTACTTC.

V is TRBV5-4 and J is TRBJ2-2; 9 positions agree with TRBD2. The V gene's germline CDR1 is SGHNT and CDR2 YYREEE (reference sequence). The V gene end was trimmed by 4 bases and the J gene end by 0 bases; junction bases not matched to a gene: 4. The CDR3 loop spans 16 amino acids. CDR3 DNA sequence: TGTGCCAGCAGCCAACTAGCGGGTGCGAACACCGGGGAGCTGTTTTTT. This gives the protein CASSQLAGANTGELFF.

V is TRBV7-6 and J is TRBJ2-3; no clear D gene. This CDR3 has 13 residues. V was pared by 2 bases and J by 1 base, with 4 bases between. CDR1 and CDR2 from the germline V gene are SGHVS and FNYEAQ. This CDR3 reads CASSLLGTDTQYF. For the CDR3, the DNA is TGTGCCAGCAGCTTACTAGGCACAGATACGCAGTATTTT.

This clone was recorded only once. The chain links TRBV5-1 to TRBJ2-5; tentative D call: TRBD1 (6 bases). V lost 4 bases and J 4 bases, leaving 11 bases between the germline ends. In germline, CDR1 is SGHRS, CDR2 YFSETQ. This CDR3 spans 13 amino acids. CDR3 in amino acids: CASSADRRETQYF. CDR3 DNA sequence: TGCGCCAGCAGCGCGGACAGAAGAGAGACCCAGTACTTC.

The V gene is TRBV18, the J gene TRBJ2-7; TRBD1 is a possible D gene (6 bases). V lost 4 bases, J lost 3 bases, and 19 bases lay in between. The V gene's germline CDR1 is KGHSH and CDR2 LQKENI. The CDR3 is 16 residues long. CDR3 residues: CASSQNQGTIGYEQYF. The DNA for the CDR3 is TGTGCCAGCTCACAAAACCAGGGGACAATAGGCTACGAGCAGTACTTC.

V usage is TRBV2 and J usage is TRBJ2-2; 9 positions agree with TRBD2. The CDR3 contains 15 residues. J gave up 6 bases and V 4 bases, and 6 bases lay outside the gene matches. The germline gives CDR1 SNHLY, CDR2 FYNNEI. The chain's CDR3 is CASSVPSGASGELFF. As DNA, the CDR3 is TGTGCCAGCAGTGTGCCTAGCGGGGCCTCCGGGGAGCTGTTTTTT. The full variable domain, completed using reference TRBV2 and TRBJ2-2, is EPEVTQTPSHQVTQMGQEVILRCVPISNHLYFYWYRQILGQKVEFLVSFYNNEISEKSEIFDDQFSVERPDGSNFTLKIRSTKLEDSAMYFCASSVPSGASGELFFGEGSRLTVL.

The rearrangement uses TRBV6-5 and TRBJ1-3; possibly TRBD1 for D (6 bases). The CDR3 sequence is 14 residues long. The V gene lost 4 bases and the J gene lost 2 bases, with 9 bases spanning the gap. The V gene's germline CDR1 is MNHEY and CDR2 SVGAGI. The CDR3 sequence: CASSSTGTGNTIYF. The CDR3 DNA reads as TGTGCCAGCAGTTCGACAGGTACTGGAAACACCATATATTTT.